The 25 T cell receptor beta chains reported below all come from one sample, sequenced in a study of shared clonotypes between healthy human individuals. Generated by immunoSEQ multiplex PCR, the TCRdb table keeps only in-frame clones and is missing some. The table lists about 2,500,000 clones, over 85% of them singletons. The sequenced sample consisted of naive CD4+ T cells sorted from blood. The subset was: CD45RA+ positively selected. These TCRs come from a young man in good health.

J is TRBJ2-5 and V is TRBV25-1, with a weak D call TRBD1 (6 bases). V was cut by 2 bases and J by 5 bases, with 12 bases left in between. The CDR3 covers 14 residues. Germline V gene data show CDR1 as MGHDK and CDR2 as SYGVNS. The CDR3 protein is CASSEHRAGETQYF. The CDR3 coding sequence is TGTGCCAGCAGTGAACACAGGGCAGGGGAGACCCAGTACTTC.

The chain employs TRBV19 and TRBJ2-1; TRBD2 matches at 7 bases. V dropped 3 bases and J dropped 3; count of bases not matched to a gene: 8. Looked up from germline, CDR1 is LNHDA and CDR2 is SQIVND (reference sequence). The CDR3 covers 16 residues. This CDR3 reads CASSIRLARNYNEQFF. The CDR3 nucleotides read TGTGCCAGTAGTATCCGACTAGCCAGGAACTACAATGAGCAGTTCTTC.

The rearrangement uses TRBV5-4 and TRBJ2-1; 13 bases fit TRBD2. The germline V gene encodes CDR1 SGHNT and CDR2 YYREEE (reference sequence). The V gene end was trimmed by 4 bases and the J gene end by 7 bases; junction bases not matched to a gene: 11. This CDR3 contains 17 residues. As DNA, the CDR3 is TGTGCCAGCAGCCCAAGTGGGAGGGGACTAGCGGGAAATGAGCAGTTCTTC. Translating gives CASSPSGRGLAGNEQFF.

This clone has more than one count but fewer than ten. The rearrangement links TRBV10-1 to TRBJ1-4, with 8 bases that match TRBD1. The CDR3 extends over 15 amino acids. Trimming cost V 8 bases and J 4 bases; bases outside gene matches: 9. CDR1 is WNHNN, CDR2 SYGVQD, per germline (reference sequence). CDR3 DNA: TGCGCCAGCTCGGACGGACAGGGCCTTAATGAAAAACTGTTTTTT. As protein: CASSDGQGLNEKLFF.

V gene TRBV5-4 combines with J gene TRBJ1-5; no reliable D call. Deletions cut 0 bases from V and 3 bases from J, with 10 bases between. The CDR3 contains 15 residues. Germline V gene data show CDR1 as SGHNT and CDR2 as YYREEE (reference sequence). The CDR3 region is CASSLDSQPNQPQHF. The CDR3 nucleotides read TGTGCCAGCAGCTTGGACAGCCAGCCCAATCAGCCCCAGCATTTT.

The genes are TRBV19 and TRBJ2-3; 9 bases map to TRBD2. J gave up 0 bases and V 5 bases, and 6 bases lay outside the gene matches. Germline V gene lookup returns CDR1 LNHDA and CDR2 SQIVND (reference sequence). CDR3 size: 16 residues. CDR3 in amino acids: CASSLPSGASTDTQYF. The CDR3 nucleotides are TGTGCCAGTAGTCTCCCTAGCGGGGCGAGCACAGATACGCAGTATTTT. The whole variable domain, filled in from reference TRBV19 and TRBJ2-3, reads DGGITQSPKYLFRKEGQNVTLSCEQNLNHDAMYWYRQDPGQGLRLIYYSQIVNDFQKGDIAEGYSVSREKKESFPLTVTSAQKNPTAFYLCASSLPSGASTDTQYFGPGTRLTVL.

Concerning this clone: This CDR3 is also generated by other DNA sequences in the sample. The DNA of the CDR3 is TGTGCCAGCAGCCTTAATAGCAATCAGCCCCAGCATTTT. Its translation is CASSLNSNQPQHF. The chain couples TRBV7-2 to TRBJ1-5; D gene unclear. This CDR3 region has 13 residues. Looked up from germline, CDR1 is SGHTA and CDR2 is FQGNSA. V lost 5 bases and J lost 0, with 5 bases in between.

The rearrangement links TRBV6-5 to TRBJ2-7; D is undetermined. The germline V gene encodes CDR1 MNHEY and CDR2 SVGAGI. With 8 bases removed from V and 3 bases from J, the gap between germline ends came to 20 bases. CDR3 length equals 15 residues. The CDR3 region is CASRIKEPSFYEQYF. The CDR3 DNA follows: TGTGCCAGCCGTATAAAGGAACCATCCTTCTACGAGCAGTACTTC.

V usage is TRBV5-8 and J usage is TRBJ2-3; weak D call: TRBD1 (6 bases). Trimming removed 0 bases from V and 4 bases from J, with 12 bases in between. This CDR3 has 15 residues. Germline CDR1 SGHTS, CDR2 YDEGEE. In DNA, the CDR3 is TGTGCCAGCAGCTTGGACAGGGTAGGGGCAGATACGCAGTATTTT. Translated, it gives CASSLDRVGADTQYF.

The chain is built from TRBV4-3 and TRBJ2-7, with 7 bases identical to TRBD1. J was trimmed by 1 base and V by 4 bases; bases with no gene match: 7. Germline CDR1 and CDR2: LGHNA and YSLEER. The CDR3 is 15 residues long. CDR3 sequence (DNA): TGCGCCAGCAGCCGAGAGACAGGGCAGTCCTACGAGCAGTACTTC. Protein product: CASSRETGQSYEQYF.

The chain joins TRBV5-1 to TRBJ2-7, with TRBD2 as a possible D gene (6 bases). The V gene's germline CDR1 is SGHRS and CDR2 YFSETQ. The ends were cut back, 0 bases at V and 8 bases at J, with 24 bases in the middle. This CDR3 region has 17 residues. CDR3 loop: CASSLAGTASVTMQQYF. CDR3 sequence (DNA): TGCGCCAGCAGCTTGGCCGGGACTGCCTCGGTTACCATGCAGCAGTACTTC.

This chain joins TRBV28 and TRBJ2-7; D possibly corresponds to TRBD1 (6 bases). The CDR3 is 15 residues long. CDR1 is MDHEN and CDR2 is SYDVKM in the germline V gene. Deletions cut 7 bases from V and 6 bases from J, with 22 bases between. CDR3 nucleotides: TGTGCCAGCAACGTTTACCGTAAACAGGGTTCCGAGCAGTACTTC. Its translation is CASNVYRKQGSEQYF. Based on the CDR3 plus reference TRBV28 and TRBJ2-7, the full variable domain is DVKVTQSSRYLVKRTGEKVFLECVQDMDHENMFWYRQDPGLGLRLIYFSYDVKMKEKGDIPEGYSVSREKKERFSLILESASTNQTSMYLCASNVYRKQGSEQYFGPGTRLTVT.

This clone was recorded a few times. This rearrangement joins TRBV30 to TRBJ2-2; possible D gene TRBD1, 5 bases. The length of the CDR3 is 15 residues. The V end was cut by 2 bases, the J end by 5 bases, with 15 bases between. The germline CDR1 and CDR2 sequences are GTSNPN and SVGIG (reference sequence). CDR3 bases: TGTGCCTGGAGTTGGGGCAGGCTTCGGACCGGGGAGCTGTTTTTT. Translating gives CAWSWGRLRTGELFF.

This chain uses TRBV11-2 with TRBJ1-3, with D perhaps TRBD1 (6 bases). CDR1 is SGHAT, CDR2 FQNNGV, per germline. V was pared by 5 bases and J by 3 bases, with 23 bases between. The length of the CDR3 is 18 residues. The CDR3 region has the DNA TGTGCCAGCAGCCCCAGCCTTAGGTTTGAAGGGGGTGGAAACACCATATATTTT. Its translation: CASSPSLRFEGGGNTIYF.

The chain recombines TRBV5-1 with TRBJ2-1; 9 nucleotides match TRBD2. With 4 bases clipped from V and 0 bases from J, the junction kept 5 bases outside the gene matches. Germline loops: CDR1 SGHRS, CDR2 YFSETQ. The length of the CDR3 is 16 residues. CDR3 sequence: CASSAGGPVSYNEQFF. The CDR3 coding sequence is TGCGCCAGCAGCGCGGGGGGGCCCGTCTCCTACAATGAGCAGTTCTTC.

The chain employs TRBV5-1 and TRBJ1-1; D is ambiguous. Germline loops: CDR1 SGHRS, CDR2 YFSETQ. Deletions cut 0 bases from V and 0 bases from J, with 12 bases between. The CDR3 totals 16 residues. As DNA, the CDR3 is TGCGCCAGCAGCTTGGGGGCGGCCTTCATGAACACTGAAGCTTTCTTT. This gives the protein CASSLGAAFMNTEAFF.

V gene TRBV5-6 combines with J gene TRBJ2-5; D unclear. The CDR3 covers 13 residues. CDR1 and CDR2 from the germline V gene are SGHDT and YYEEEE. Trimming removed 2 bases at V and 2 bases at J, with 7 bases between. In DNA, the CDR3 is TGTGCCAGCAGCTTCCGGGCGCAAGAGACCCAGTACTTC. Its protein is CASSFRAQETQYF.

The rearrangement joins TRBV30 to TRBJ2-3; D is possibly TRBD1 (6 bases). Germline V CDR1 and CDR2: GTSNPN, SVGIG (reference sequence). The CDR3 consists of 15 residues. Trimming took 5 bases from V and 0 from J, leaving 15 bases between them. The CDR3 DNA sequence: TGTGCCTGGGCGGACAGCCCGACTAGCACAGATACGCAGTATTTT. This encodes CAWADSPTSTDTQYF.

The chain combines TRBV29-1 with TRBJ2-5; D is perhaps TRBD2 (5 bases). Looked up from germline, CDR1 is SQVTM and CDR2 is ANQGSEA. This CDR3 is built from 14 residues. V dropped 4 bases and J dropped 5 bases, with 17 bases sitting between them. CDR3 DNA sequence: TGCAGCGTTGCTGGACTGGAAAGAGGGGAGACCCAGTACTTC. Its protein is CSVAGLERGETQYF.

The CDR3 loop reads CASRLEGSPLHF. The DNA of the CDR3 is TGTGCCAGCAGACTAGAGGGTTCACCCCTCCACTTT. This sequence joins TRBV2 and TRBJ1-6; D is uncertain. The CDR3 length is 12 residues. The germline CDR1 and CDR2 sequences are SNHLY and FYNNEI. Trimming left V 6 bases short and J 9 bases short, with 9 bases between.

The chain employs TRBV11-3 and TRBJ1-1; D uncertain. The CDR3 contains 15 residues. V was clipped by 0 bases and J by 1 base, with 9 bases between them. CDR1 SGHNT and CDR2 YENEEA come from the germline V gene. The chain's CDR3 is CASSLDKLKNTEAFF. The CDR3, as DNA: TGTGCCAGCAGCTTAGACAAGCTAAAGAACACTGAAGCTTTCTTT. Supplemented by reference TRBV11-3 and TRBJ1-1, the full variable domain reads EAGVVQSPRYKIIEKKQPVAFWCNPISGHNTLYWYLQNLGQGPELLIRYENEEAVDDSQLPKDRFSAERLKGVDSTLKIQPAELGDSAVYLCASSLDKLKNTEAFFGQGTRLTVV.

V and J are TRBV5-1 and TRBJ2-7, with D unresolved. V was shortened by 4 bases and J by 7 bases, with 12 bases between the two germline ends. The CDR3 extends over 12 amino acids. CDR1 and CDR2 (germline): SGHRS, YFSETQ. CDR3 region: CASSKTNNEQYF. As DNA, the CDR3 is TGCGCCAGCAGCAAGACGAATAATGAGCAGTACTTC.

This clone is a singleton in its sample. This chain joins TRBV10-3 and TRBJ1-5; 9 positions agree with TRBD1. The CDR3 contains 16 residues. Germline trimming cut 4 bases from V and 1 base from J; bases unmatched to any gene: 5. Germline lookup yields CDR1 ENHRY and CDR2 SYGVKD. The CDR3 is CAISAQGAGSNQPQHF. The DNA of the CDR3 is TGTGCCATCAGTGCACAGGGGGCGGGAAGCAATCAGCCCCAGCATTTT.

In DNA form, the CDR3 reads TGTGCCTGGGGACAGCAAGGGACCTACGAGCAGTACTTC. This gives the protein CAWGQQGTYEQYF. J is TRBJ2-7 and V is TRBV30; D is perhaps TRBD1 (6 bases). The V gene's germline CDR1 is GTSNPN and CDR2 SVGIG (reference sequence). The length of the CDR3 is 13 residues. V shed 5 bases and J shed 2 bases, with 13 bases lying between them.

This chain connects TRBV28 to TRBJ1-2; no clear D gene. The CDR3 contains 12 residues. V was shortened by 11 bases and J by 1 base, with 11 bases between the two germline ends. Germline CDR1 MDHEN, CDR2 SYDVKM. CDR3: CAEGGINYGYTF. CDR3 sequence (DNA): TGTGCCGAAGGAGGGATTAACTATGGCTACACCTTC.